The 27 T cell receptor beta chains below were found in one sample sequenced in a study of blood T cells in healthy people across ages. Using a J-beta primer mix together with a sample-barcoded 5' primer, a second PCR was run for about 6 to 11 cycles. In TCRdb, the 5' RACE reads were re-called with MiXCR into one record per CDR3 protein. The top ten hold more than 8.5% of the sample, which has 900,000 to 950,000 distinct CDR3 sequences, around 29% seen once. The sample was also linked to a second study, of T cells of mothers and their children.

The specimen sequenced was blood. The receptors were sampled from a woman in her forties in good health.

This clonotype was detected many times. The J gene is TRBJ1-5, the V gene TRBV10-3; perhaps TRBD1 as D (5 bases). V lost 6 bases, J lost 4 bases, and 13 bases lay in between. The CDR3 consists of 14 residues. Germline V gene data show CDR1 as ENHRY and CDR2 as SYGVKD. CDR3 in amino acids: CAIRNQGPNQPQHF. The CDR3 DNA sequence: TGTGCCATCAGAAACCAGGGACCGAATCAGCCCCAGCATTTT.

The V and J genes are TRBV19 and TRBJ1-3; 7 bases align to TRBD1. The CDR3 spans 15 residues. Germline V CDR1 and CDR2: LNHDA, SQIVND (reference sequence). With 6 bases clipped from V and 0 bases from J, the junction kept 5 bases outside the gene matches. The CDR3 is CASRRDRSSGNTIYF. The CDR3 DNA reads TGTGCCAGTAGGAGGGACAGATCCTCTGGAAACACCATATATTTT. Looking up the rest from reference TRBV19 and TRBJ1-3 gives the full variable domain: DGGITQSPKYLFRKEGQNVTLSCEQNLNHDAMYWYRQDPGQGLRLIYYSQIVNDFQKGDIAEGYSVSREKKESFPLTVTSAQKNPTAFYLCASRRDRSSGNTIYFGEGSWLTVV.

The chain is built from TRBV29-1 and TRBJ2-5; D is unresolved. The CDR3 extends over 14 amino acids. Trimming cost V 3 bases and J 1 base, with 12 bases left between them. Germline lookup yields CDR1 SQVTM and CDR2 ANQGSEA. This CDR3 reads CSVDRKDLQETQYF. CDR3 sequence (DNA): TGCAGCGTTGATAGGAAGGACCTCCAAGAGACCCAGTACTTC.

Note on this clonotype: A clone one base away is much larger, so this may be a read error. This chain uses TRBV4-1 with TRBJ2-5; D gene uncertain. CDR1 and CDR2 (germline): MGHRA, YSYEKL. The V end was cut by 1 base, the J end by 1 base, with 10 bases between. The CDR3 is made up of 15 amino acids. CDR3: CASSQGAAAQETQYF. CDR3 nucleotide sequence: TGCGCCAGCAGCCAAGGGGCCGCAGCCCAAGAGACCCAGTACTTC.

The chain combines TRBV12-3 or TRBV12-4 with TRBJ1-5; 9 bases are a match to TRBD1. The CDR3 extends over 14 amino acids. The junction had 5 bases not matched to a gene; V was cut back by 6 bases and J by 5 bases. CDR3 residues: CASRLDRGDQPQHF. The CDR3 DNA reads as TGTGCCAGCAGACTGGACAGGGGCGATCAGCCCCAGCATTTT.

The J gene is TRBJ2-3, the V gene TRBV29-1; D is tentatively TRBD1 or TRBD2 (6 bases each). V gave up 6 bases and J gave up 0 bases, with 19 bases separating them. The CDR3 covers 16 residues. The germline V gene encodes CDR1 SQVTM and CDR2 ANQGSEA. The CDR3 DNA sequence: TGCAGCGTCCTTGGAGGGGGGACATCTAGCACAGATACGCAGTATTTT. Its protein product is CSVLGGGTSSTDTQYF.

This clonotype was counted only a few times. This chain uses TRBV20-1 with TRBJ1-5; D is uncertain. This CDR3 has 12 residues. V was shortened by 3 bases and J by 5 bases, with 8 bases between the two germline ends. In germline, CDR1 is DFQATT, CDR2 SNEGSKA (reference sequence). CDR3 loop: CSARTEYQPQHF. In DNA form, the CDR3 reads TGCAGTGCTAGGACTGAATATCAGCCCCAGCATTTT.

V is TRBV7-8 and J is TRBJ2-7; D may be TRBD1 (6 bases). The CDR3 length is 14 residues. The V end lost 3 bases, the J end lost 4 bases, and 13 bases lay between the germline ends. Germline V lookup: CDR1 SGHVS, CDR2 FQNEAQ. CDR3 region: CASSFGQNVYEQYF. CDR3 nucleotides: TGTGCCAGCAGCTTTGGACAGAATGTATACGAGCAGTACTTC.

Note on this clonotype: An end of the junction does not agree with germline; a read error may underlie this. The chain uses TRBV14 and TRBJ1-4; 8 nucleotides match TRBD1. CDR3 length: 14 amino acids. Germline V CDR1 and CDR2: SGHDN, FVKESK. The CDR3 sequence is CVSSPRQGNEKLFF. The CDR3 DNA reads as TGTGTCAGCAGCCCTCGACAGGGGAATGAAAAACTGTTTTTT.

This clonotype has a count of ten or more. The gene calls are TRBV11-2 and TRBJ2-7; perhaps TRBD2 as D (6 bases). V was cut by 1 base and J by 3 bases, with 13 bases left in between. CDR1 and CDR2 from the germline V gene are SGHAT and FQNNGV. This CDR3 contains 15 residues. The CDR3 region is CASSLVGGDFYEQYF. The CDR3 DNA is TGTGCCAGCAGCTTAGTTGGCGGGGACTTCTACGAGCAGTACTTC.

There are many counts of this clonotype. The V gene is TRBV7-9, the J gene TRBJ2-1, with D unresolved. Trimming removed 3 bases from V and 0 bases from J, with 9 bases in between. The CDR3 sequence is 15 residues long. Germline values: CDR1 SEHNR, CDR2 FQNEAQ (reference sequence). CDR3 in amino acids: CASSFTLDSYNEQFF. For the CDR3, the DNA is TGTGCCAGCAGCTTTACCCTAGACTCCTACAATGAGCAGTTCTTC.

The table lists this clonotype with many counts. The V call is TRBV20-1, the J call TRBJ2-4; 11 nucleotides line up with TRBD2. With 1 base clipped from V and 0 bases from J, the junction kept 5 bases outside the gene matches. CDR1 and CDR2 from the germline V gene are DFQATT and SNEGSKA (reference sequence). CDR3 size: 17 residues. The DNA of the CDR3 is TGCAGTGCTAGAGTAGCGGGGGGGCCCATAGCCAAAAACATTCAGTACTTC. Protein product: CSARVAGGPIAKNIQYF.

The chain couples TRBV6-6 to TRBJ1-4; possibly TRBD1 for D (5 bases). The CDR3 contains 15 residues. The germline V gene has CDR1 MNHNY and CDR2 SVGAGI (reference sequence). V was pared by 6 bases and J by 7 bases, with 18 bases between. Here the CDR3 DNA reads TGTGCCAGCAGCCTAGCTGGGGCGGGGGTTGAAAAACTGTTTTTT. Residues: CASSLAGAGVEKLFF.

This clonotype has ten or more counts. J is TRBJ2-1 and V is TRBV7-2, with 11 positions matching TRBD2. Germline V gene sequence: CDR1 SGHTA, CDR2 FQGNSA. J lost 3 bases, V lost 7 bases, and 5 bases had no gene match. CDR3 length: 15 residues. Here the CDR3 reads CASTRGLAGYNEQFF. The CDR3 region has the DNA TGTGCCAGCACCCGAGGACTAGCGGGCTACAATGAGCAGTTCTTC.

This clonotype was counted at least ten times. CDR3 amino acids: CAISEGTVETQYF. DNA for the CDR3: TGTGCCATCAGTGAGGGGACAGTAGAGACCCAGTACTTC. The chain joins TRBV10-3 to TRBJ2-5, with TRBD1 matching over 7 bases. The CDR3 is 13 residues long. Germline V gene data show CDR1 as ENHRY and CDR2 as SYGVKD. Losses at the gene ends were 2 bases for V and 4 bases for J; bases not matched to a gene: 1.

This CDR3 is CASSSRETGANVLTF. DNA of the CDR3: TGCGCCAGCAGCTCCAGGGAAACTGGGGCCAACGTCCTGACTTTC. The chain carries TRBV5-1 and TRBJ2-6; TRBD1 is a possible D gene (5 bases). Trimming pared 3 bases from V and 2 bases from J, leaving 9 bases between. CDR1 SGHRS and CDR2 YFSETQ come from the germline V gene. The CDR3 is 15 residues long.

This clonotype was picked up many times. CDR3 amino acids: CATSQGNSNQPQHF. The CDR3, as DNA: TGTGCCACCTCCCAGGGGAACTCAAATCAGCCCCAGCATTTT. V and J are TRBV24-1 and TRBJ1-5; TRBD1 is a possible D gene (6 bases). CDR1 and CDR2 from the germline V gene are KGHDR and SFDVKD. The CDR3 has 14 residues. V dropped 9 bases and J dropped 4 bases, with 15 bases sitting between them.

On this clonotype: This could be a read error, since a much larger clone is one nucleotide away. CDR3 amino acids: CASSFWQGGETQYF. CDR3 DNA: TGTGCCAGCAGTTTTTGGCAGGGGGGCGAGACCCAGTACTTC. The chain is built from TRBV28 and TRBJ2-5; tentatively, D is TRBD1 (7 bases). CDR3 size: 14 residues. Germline lookup yields CDR1 MDHEN and CDR2 SYDVKM. V was clipped by 3 bases and J by 5 bases, with 13 bases between them.

The table lists this clonotype with a few counts. The chain uses TRBV7-3 and TRBJ1-1; the D is unclear. This CDR3 region has 14 residues. Trimming stripped 5 bases from V and 4 bases from J, with 14 bases between. The germline V gene has CDR1 SGHTA and CDR2 FQGTGA. CDR3 protein: CASSLLDDTTEAFF. In nucleotides, the CDR3 is TGTGCCAGCAGCCTCCTAGACGATACCACTGAAGCTTTCTTT.

This clonotype was counted at least ten times. V and J are TRBV20-1 and TRBJ2-5; D possibly corresponds to TRBD2 (6 bases). The CDR3 consists of 14 residues. The V and J ends lost 3 bases and 0 bases respectively, with 11 bases between them. In germline, CDR1 is DFQATT, CDR2 SNEGSKA (reference sequence). The CDR3 nucleotides are TGCAGTGCTAGCAAGGAGGGCAACCAAGAGACCCAGTACTTC. This codes for CSASKEGNQETQYF.

The sample holds many counts of this clonotype. This sequence joins TRBV9 and TRBJ2-1; D uncertain. The length of the CDR3 is 14 residues. The V end was cut by 4 bases, the J end by 0 bases, with 8 bases between. Germline loops: CDR1 SGDLS, CDR2 YYNGEE. The chain's CDR3 is CASSKTSSYNEQFF. The CDR3 DNA follows: TGTGCCAGCAGCAAGACGAGCTCCTACAATGAGCAGTTCTTC. Full variable domain (missing parts from reference TRBV9 and TRBJ2-1): DSGVTQTPKHLITATGQRVTLRCSPRSGDLSVYWYQQSLDQGLQFLIQYYNGEERAKGNILERFSAQQFPDLHSELNLSSLELGDSALYFCASSKTSSYNEQFFGPGTRLTVL.

This chain joins TRBV27 and TRBJ1-2; D possibly corresponds to TRBD1 (5 bases). V lost 7 bases to trimming and J lost 0 bases, with 15 bases between them. CDR1 and CDR2 from the germline V gene are MNHEY and SMNVEV (reference sequence). The CDR3 consists of 15 residues. The CDR3 region has the DNA TGTGCCAGCACTCCGGCGTGGGGCACTAACTATGGCTACACCTTC. It encodes CASTPAWGTNYGYTF.

This clonotype was counted only a few times. V is TRBV3-1 and J is TRBJ1-4, with unresolved D. From germline, CDR1 is LGHDT and CDR2 YNNKEL (reference sequence). The CDR3 consists of 17 residues. V shed 2 bases and J shed 0 bases, with 13 bases lying between them. CDR3 sequence (DNA): TGTGCCAGCAGCCAATCCGGTGGAGTTGCAACTAATGAAAAACTGTTTTTT. Its protein product is CASSQSGGVATNEKLFF.

A word on this clonotype: A much bigger clone sits one base away, suggesting this may be a read error. The chain employs TRBV4-3 and TRBJ2-5; 11 nucleotides align to TRBD2. The tail of the sequence fits TRBJ2-1 better, so the J call may be wrong. In germline, CDR1 is LGHNA, CDR2 YSLEER. The CDR3 is made up of 15 amino acids. The CDR3 bases are TGCGCCAGCAGCCATCTAGCGGGGGGCGGGGAGACCCAGTTCTTC. Protein sequence: CASSHLAGGGETQFF.

This clonotype was found a few times. The rearrangement uses TRBV24-1 and TRBJ2-3; the D gene is possibly TRBD1 (6 bases). CDR1 is KGHDR, CDR2 SFDVKD, per germline. The V and J ends lost 4 bases and 3 bases respectively, with 13 bases between them. The CDR3 consists of 15 residues. The CDR3 coding sequence is TGTGCCACCAGTGACCCACGGACAGAGACAGATACGCAGTATTTT. Its protein is CATSDPRTETDTQYF.

This clonotype has at least ten counts. This chain joins TRBV4-1 and TRBJ1-1, with D uncertain. Trimming removed 2 bases from V and 2 bases from J, with 9 bases in between. The germline V gene encodes CDR1 MGHRA and CDR2 YSYEKL. The CDR3 is 14 residues long. DNA for the CDR3: TGCGCCAGCAGCCAACCGAAACGAAACACTGAAGCTTTCTTT. Translation: CASSQPKRNTEAFF.

Regarding this clonotype: Relative to the germline gene, one junction end is altered; a read error may explain this. The CDR3 loop reads CASRDWTTYKKQVF. The CDR3 DNA is TGTGCCAGCAGGGACTGGACCACCTACAAGAAGCAGGTCTTC. The genes are TRBV2 and TRBJ2-1, with D possibly TRBD2 on 5 matching bases. This CDR3 region has 14 residues. The germline V gene has CDR1 SNHLY and CDR2 FYNNEI.